Below are 16 T cell receptor beta chains sequenced from a single sample in a study of CD8 T cells in Susac syndrome. cDNA came from approximately 0.5 to 1 ug RNA primed by random hexamers. A single record per CDR3 protein comes from TCRdb applying MiXCR to the immunoSEQ multiplex PCR reads. This sample has hundreds of thousands of distinct CDR3 sequences; approximately 84% occur once, and the top ten carry over 0.1%. The material sequenced was CD8+ T cells from PBMCs. All receptors derive from a human donor with multiple sclerosis.

The chain combines TRBV14 with TRBJ2-7, with D possibly TRBD1 on 6 matching bases. V was trimmed by 2 bases and J by 2 bases, leaving 16 bases between them. The CDR3 consists of 16 residues. Per germline, CDR1 SGHDN and CDR2 FVKESK. The CDR3 loop is CASSQSRDTSPYEQYF. CDR3 sequence (DNA): TGTGCCAGCAGCCAAAGCCGGGACACGAGCCCCTACGAGCAGTACTTC.

The sample holds one count of this clonotype. The V call is TRBV28, the J call TRBJ2-5; D possibly matches TRBD1 or TRBD2 (5 bases each). Germline loops: CDR1 MDHEN, CDR2 SYDVKM. V was trimmed by 5 bases and J by 1 base, leaving 26 bases between them. The CDR3 is 19 residues long. The CDR3 DNA follows: TGTGCCAGCAGTGCTTTATTCCGGGACCCCAAATCTCCCCAAGAGACCCAGTACTTC. Protein: CASSALFRDPKSPQETQYF.

The V call is TRBV5-8, the J call TRBJ2-5, with 9 bases fitting TRBD1. The ends lost 4 bases at V and 5 bases at J; junction bases unmatched: 6. Germline V gene lookup returns CDR1 SGHTS and CDR2 YDEGEE. The CDR3 covers 14 residues. The CDR3 coding sequence is TGTGCCAGCAGCCTCCTACAGGGGGCTGAGACCCAGTACTTC. Protein sequence: CASSLLQGAETQYF.

This chain uses TRBV6-5 with TRBJ2-6, with D perhaps TRBD2 (5 bases). The CDR3 consists of 17 residues. CDR1 and CDR2 (germline): MNHEY, SVGAGI. Trimming took off 0 bases at V and 2 bases at J, with 11 bases between the two ends. CDR3 loop: CASSYSMRVTGANVLTF. For the CDR3, the DNA is TGTGCCAGCAGTTACTCGATGAGGGTAACTGGGGCCAACGTCCTGACTTTC.

The chain links TRBV20-1 to TRBJ2-1, with TRBD2 matching 7 bases. Germline-derived CDR1 and CDR2 are DFQATT and SNEGSKA (reference sequence). The ends lost 6 bases at V and 5 bases at J; junction bases unmatched: 10. This CDR3 comprises 14 residues. The chain's CDR3 is CSAASGGSDNEQFF. The DNA for the CDR3 is TGCAGTGCCGCTAGCGGAGGGAGCGACAATGAGCAGTTCTTC.

This clonotype has just a few counts. The rearrangement links TRBV27 to TRBJ1-2, with D uncertain. Germline V gene data show CDR1 as MNHEY and CDR2 as SMNVEV (reference sequence). The CDR3 loop spans 15 amino acids. The ends were cut back, 5 bases at V and 4 bases at J, with 17 bases in the middle. For the CDR3, the DNA is TGTGCCAGCAGTGGGTACAGCTACACCAGCTATGGCTACACCTTC. The encoded protein is CASSGYSYTSYGYTF.

The CDR3, as DNA: TGTGCCACCACCAAGAGGTGGGGCGTCGCGGTTGGCTACACCTTC. It codes for CATTKRWGVAVGYTF. This chain links TRBV15 with TRBJ1-2, with a weak D call TRBD1 (5 bases). Trimming took off 7 bases at V and 7 bases at J, with 22 bases between the two ends. The germline V gene has CDR1 LNHNV and CDR2 YYDKDF (reference sequence). This CDR3 contains 15 residues.

The chain employs TRBV19 and TRBJ2-2, with D tentatively TRBD1 (6 bases). V was pared by 3 bases and J by 3 bases, with 14 bases between. The CDR3 runs 16 residues. CDR1 LNHDA and CDR2 SQIVND come from the germline V gene (reference sequence). This chain's CDR3 is CASSIRQDSYTGELFF. The CDR3 nucleotides read TGTGCCAGTAGTATTCGGCAGGACAGCTACACCGGGGAGCTGTTTTTT.

This sequence joins TRBV6-5 and TRBJ2-1; D call uncertain. Germline values: CDR1 MNHEY, CDR2 SVGAGI. Between the trimmed V and J ends, which lost 0 bases and 9 bases, there was a span of 12 bases. The CDR3 is 14 amino acids. The CDR3 DNA is TGTGCCAGCAGTTACTCGATACCTTGGAGTGAGCAGTTCTTC. Protein sequence: CASSYSIPWSEQFF.

The rearrangement joins TRBV27 to TRBJ2-2; a weak D match, TRBD2 (6 bases). The V gene lost 2 bases and the J gene lost 5 bases, with 15 bases spanning the gap. Germline CDR1 reads MNHEY; CDR2 reads SMNVEV (reference sequence). The CDR3 has 16 amino acids. CDR3 nucleotide sequence: TGTGCCAGCAGTTTACTCGGGAGTGGGGGAACCGGGGAGCTGTTTTTT. Translating gives CASSLLGSGGTGELFF.

The chain employs TRBV29-1 and TRBJ2-1; 9 bases map to TRBD2. V gave up 7 bases and J gave up 2 bases; unmatched junction bases: 12. Germline V lookup: CDR1 SQVTM, CDR2 ANQGSEA. The CDR3 extends over 16 amino acids. Here the CDR3 reads CSGLPYGGRAYNEQFF. In nucleotides, the CDR3 is TGCAGCGGACTGCCCTACGGCGGGAGGGCCTACAATGAGCAGTTCTTC.

This sequence joins TRBV14 and TRBJ2-6, with TRBD1 matching 9 bases. Germline CDR1 reads SGHDN; CDR2 reads FVKESK. The V and J ends lost 4 bases and 0 bases, in that order; junction bases with no gene match: 10. CDR3 length: 19 residues. The DNA for the CDR3 is TGTGCCAGCAGCCCGCCCCAAGGACAGGGGAGCTCTGGGGCCAACGTCCTGACTTTC. Translated, it gives CASSPPQGQGSSGANVLTF.

The chain carries TRBV27 and TRBJ2-7, with TRBD1 matching 10 bases. CDR1 MNHEY and CDR2 SMNVEV come from the germline V gene (reference sequence). The CDR3 runs 16 residues. The V and J ends lost 4 bases and 3 bases, in that order; junction bases with no gene match: 9. The CDR3 loop reads CASSSGGGTGDYEQYF. The CDR3 nucleotides read TGTGCCAGCAGTTCCGGCGGGGGGACAGGGGACTACGAGCAGTACTTC.

This sequence joins TRBV10-3 and TRBJ2-7, with 11 nucleotides matching TRBD2. The CDR3 has 15 residues. Germline V gene data show CDR1 as ENHRY and CDR2 as SYGVKD. The junction had 5 bases not matched to a gene; V was cut back by 2 bases and J by 5 bases. CDR3 bases: TGTGCCATCAGTGAGCTTGCTAGCGGGAGGCACGAGCAGTACTTC. This gives the protein CAISELASGRHEQYF.

The gene calls are TRBV7-9 and TRBJ2-6; the D is unclear. V dropped 1 base and J dropped 4 bases, with 11 bases sitting between them. The CDR3 is 16 residues long. Germline CDR1 and CDR2: SEHNR and FQNEAQ (reference sequence). CDR3 sequence (DNA): TGTGCCAGCAGCTTAGAGTTTTGGTCCGGGGCCAACGTCCTGACTTTC. The encoded protein is CASSLEFWSGANVLTF.

V gene TRBV11-2 combines with J gene TRBJ2-2; weak D call: TRBD1 (6 bases). CDR1 is SGHAT, CDR2 FQNNGV, per germline. Between the trimmed V and J ends, which lost 2 bases and 6 bases, there was a span of 16 bases. CDR3 size: 16 residues. The CDR3 region is CASSLSGRGRAGELFF. DNA for the CDR3: TGTGCCAGCAGCTTATCCGGCAGGGGCCGGGCCGGGGAGCTGTTTTTT.